This T cell receptor (beta chain) appears in the sequencing data of a study of T cell responses to AZD1222 COVID-19 vaccine. Clones were sequenced by immunoSEQ multiplex PCR, and TCRdb holds only the in-frame ones, with some missing. The data contain approximately 120,000 clones, around 89% of them singletons. The CDR3 extends over 14 amino acids. With 6 bases clipped from V and 5 bases from J, the junction kept 8 bases outside the gene matches. CDR1 SNHLY and CDR2 FYNNEI come from the germline V gene. The study's findings and limits: CD4 TCRs associated with vaccination spanned spike, dominating at 160-218 and 743-854. Vaccination with two AZD1222 doses was followed by a rise in Spike-specific TCR breadth and depth. Recipients of AZD1222 seropositive at baseline numbered only 6 or 7.

Concerning this clone: The antigen is undetermined.

The chain is built from TRBV2 and TRBJ2-5; TRBD1 aligns across 8 bases. Source: peripheral blood, taken on day 0 of MenACWY control vaccination. The TCR originated in an adult in good health. The CDR3 coding sequence is TGTGCCAGCAGAGGAGGACAGGGATGGGAGACCCAGTACTTC. Encoded protein: CASRGGQGWETQYF.